The entry that follows covers one T cell receptor (beta chain) sequence. Antigen unknown. This sample is drawn from a study of cytomegalovirus exposure and HLA in healthy donors. In the study overall: Earlier work reported 90 million to 120 million unique TCR beta sequences from about 180 million T cells. Study-wide results and caveats: Association of roughly 18,000 TCR beta sequences with HLA alleles was found at 0.05 false discovery rate in a later analysis. A prior analysis recorded that most TCR beta V segments were productive about 87% or about 30% of the time. Trimming of TCR beta V- and J-genes showed a link, identified in a later analysis, to a missense DCLRE1C variant.

It was with 60 Vbeta and 13 Jbeta primers that the PCR ran. Here immunoSEQ multiplex PCR was the method, and the copy in TCRdb shows in-frame clones only, minus some. Of approximately 140,000 clones listed, about 80% are singletons. Trimming stripped 3 bases from V and 0 bases from J, with 6 bases between. Germline lookup yields CDR1 LNHDA and CDR2 SQIVND (reference sequence). This CDR3 has 15 residues. The sequenced material came from PBMCs. The J gene is TRBJ2-6, the V gene TRBV19; no clear D gene. The sequence was obtained from a boy between 2 and 10 years old in good health and CMV-seronegative. The CDR3 reads CASSISDSGANVLTF. CDR3 DNA sequence: TGTGCCAGTAGTATTAGTGACTCTGGGGCCAACGTCCTGACTTTC.